The 18 T cell receptor beta chains reported below all come from one sample, sequenced in a study of T cell responses to AZD1222 COVID-19 vaccine. Sequenced by immunoSEQ multiplex PCR; TCRdb stores in-frame clones only, minus some. In the table there are around 80,000 clones, roughly 85% of which are singletons. The sample consisted of peripheral blood, taken 28 days after the second AZD1222 dose. These receptors were obtained from an adult who received the AZD1222 COVID-19 vaccine.

The rearrangement joins TRBV29-1 to TRBJ2-1; the D is unclear. The CDR3 contains 15 residues. The germline V and J ends were trimmed by 7 bases and 6 bases, with 22 bases remaining between them. CDR1 SQVTM and CDR2 ANQGSEA come from the germline V gene. The CDR3 DNA reads as TGCAGCGCCCTGGGCCCGGGTGGGTCCCTCAATGAGCAGTTCTTC. It specifies CSALGPGGSLNEQFF.

The chain carries TRBV7-2 and TRBJ1-6; no clear D gene. Germline CDR1 SGHTA, CDR2 FQGNSA. This CDR3 spans 14 amino acids. With 6 bases removed from V and 6 bases from J, the gap between germline ends came to 12 bases. Written as DNA, the CDR3 is TGTGCCAGCAGGGACCGCAGATCTAATTCACCCCTCCACTTT. The encoded protein is CASRDRRSNSPLHF.

The chain recombines TRBV4-2 with TRBJ2-1; a possible D gene is TRBD2 (6 bases). The germline CDR1 and CDR2 sequences are LGHNA and YNFKEQ. V lost 0 bases and J 9 bases, leaving 30 bases between the germline ends. The CDR3 contains 20 residues. DNA for the CDR3: TGTGCCAGCAGCCAAGACAGTACGAGTGGGGGACTCTGGACGATAAGTGAGCAGTTCTTC. It specifies CASSQDSTSGGLWTISEQFF.

The chain uses TRBV28 and TRBJ2-7; 12 bases match TRBD1. This CDR3 has 15 amino acids. Germline trimming cut 3 bases from V and 7 bases from J; bases unmatched to any gene: 7. Germline CDR1 and CDR2: MDHEN and SYDVKM. CDR3 in DNA: TGTGCCAGCAGTTTTCGGGACAGGGGGCTTCGGGAGCAGTACTTC. It is translated as CASSFRDRGLREQYF.

This chain connects TRBV10-3 to TRBJ2-3; the D gene is possibly TRBD2 (5 bases). Per the germline V gene, CDR1 is ENHRY and CDR2 is SYGVKD. The V and J ends lost 5 bases and 1 base respectively, with 13 bases between them. The CDR3 totals 15 residues. This CDR3 reads CAISPTSEGTDTQYF. Here the CDR3 DNA reads TGTGCCATCAGTCCCACTAGTGAGGGCACAGATACGCAGTATTTT.

As to this clone: The sample holds other DNA sequences that translate to the same CDR3. J is TRBJ2-3 and V is TRBV7-9; D unclear. CDR1 is SEHNR and CDR2 is FQNEAQ in the germline V gene (reference sequence). This CDR3 has 12 residues. Trimming removed 6 bases at V and 0 bases at J, with 4 bases between. The CDR3 sequence: CASSPSTDTQYF. The CDR3 DNA reads TGTGCCAGCAGTCCTAGCACAGATACGCAGTATTTT.

CDR3 bases: TGTGCCAGCGGCCCCAGGTTTAATGAAAAACTGTTTTTT. Protein product: CASGPRFNEKLFF. The chain uses TRBV25-1 and TRBJ1-4; no definite D call. CDR3 length equals 13 residues. Germline CDR1 reads MGHDK; CDR2 reads SYGVNS. Trimming left V 8 bases short and J 4 bases short, with 11 bases between. The full variable domain, completed using reference TRBV25-1 and TRBJ1-4, is EADIYQTPRYLVIGTGKKITLECSQTMGHDKMYWYQQDPGMELHLIHYSYGVNSTEKGDLSSESTVSRIRTEHFPLTLESARPSHTSQYLCASGPRFNEKLFFGSGTQLSVL.

This clone was counted once. The V call is TRBV28, the J call TRBJ1-1, with 9 bases that match TRBD1. The V gene's germline CDR1 is MDHEN and CDR2 SYDVKM. This CDR3 spans 14 amino acids. Germline trimming cut 6 bases from V and 5 bases from J; bases unmatched to any gene: 7. The CDR3, as DNA: TGTGCCAGCAGGGAACAGGGGGCGAGGACTGAAGCTTTCTTT. This translates into CASREQGARTEAFF.

The chain carries TRBV7-2 and TRBJ2-3; 11 nucleotides agree with TRBD2. This CDR3 has 19 amino acids. Germline CDR1 reads SGHTA; CDR2 reads FQGNSA. Trimming at V came to 2 bases and at J to 0 bases, leaving 10 bases not matched to a gene. As DNA, the CDR3 is TGTGCCAGCAGCTTAATGCGGCTAGCGGGGGGCGCTAGCACAGATACGCAGTATTTT. It encodes CASSLMRLAGGASTDTQYF.

CDR3 nucleotides: TGTGCCAGCAGTCTGGACAGGATGATACAGCCCCAGCATTTT. Amino acids: CASSLDRMIQPQHF. This chain joins TRBV2 and TRBJ1-5, with 7 bases fitting TRBD1. The V segment lost 5 bases and the J segment 7 bases; nucleotides outside the gene matches: 8. The V gene's germline CDR1 is SNHLY and CDR2 FYNNEI. The CDR3 extends over 14 amino acids. Combining the CDR3 with reference TRBV2 and TRBJ1-5 gives the whole variable domain EPEVTQTPSHQVTQMGQEVILRCVPISNHLYFYWYRQILGQKVEFLVSFYNNEISEKSEIFDDQFSVERPDGSNFTLKIRSTKLEDSAMYFCASSLDRMIQPQHFGDGTRLSIL.

This chain connects TRBV6-5 to TRBJ1-5; weak D call: TRBD1 (5 bases). The CDR3 extends over 13 amino acids. Germline CDR1 MNHEY, CDR2 SVGAGI. V shed 8 bases and J shed 7 bases, with 15 bases lying between them. In DNA, the CDR3 is TGTGCCAGCTCGCTAGAGAGGGGCCAGCCCCAGCATTTT. This sequence encodes CASSLERGQPQHF.

V and J are TRBV5-1 and TRBJ2-7; 11 bases match TRBD1. Germline CDR1 reads SGHRS; CDR2 reads YFSETQ. The CDR3 totals 14 residues. With 4 bases clipped from V and 4 bases from J, the junction kept 4 bases outside the gene matches. The CDR3 DNA reads as TGCGCCAGCAGCAGGACAGGGGGCGCGTACGAGCAGTACTTC. Its translation is CASSRTGGAYEQYF.

This chain links TRBV7-6 with TRBJ1-6; D is unresolved. The CDR3 loop spans 15 amino acids. V was trimmed by 6 bases and J by 10 bases, leaving 19 bases between them. In germline, CDR1 is SGHVS, CDR2 FNYEAQ. CDR3 DNA: TGTGCCAGCAGACAAGAGGCGGACTTGAGATCACCCCTCCACTTT. Translating it yields CASRQEADLRSPLHF.

This chain links TRBV13 with TRBJ2-4; 8 bases agree with TRBD1. V lost 6 bases and J lost 2; bases outside the gene matches: 9. The CDR3 is 16 residues long. Germline-derived CDR1 and CDR2 are PRHDT and FYEKMQ (reference sequence). The CDR3 sequence: CASRALGQGPKNIQYF. CDR3 DNA: TGTGCCAGCAGGGCGCTTGGACAGGGTCCCAAAAACATTCAGTACTTC.

The chain is built from TRBV5-1 and TRBJ2-2; 9 bases are shared with TRBD1. J gave up 4 bases and V 4 bases, and 11 bases lay outside the gene matches. The CDR3 runs 17 residues. Germline CDR1 is SGHRS and CDR2 is YFSETQ. Written as DNA, the CDR3 is TGCGCCAGCAGCCCCGCCGGGACAGGGTCGGGCACCGGGGAGCTGTTTTTT. This gives the protein CASSPAGTGSGTGELFF.

The chain couples TRBV7-9 to TRBJ2-7; D remains ambiguous. The CDR3 has 17 amino acids. V lost 3 bases and J 3 bases, leaving 21 bases between the germline ends. The germline CDR1 and CDR2 sequences are SEHNR and FQNEAQ (reference sequence). The CDR3 DNA is TGTGCCAGCAGCTTTTTGGCCTCAAATAGTTGGGGCTACGAGCAGTACTTC. This translates into CASSFLASNSWGYEQYF.

The chain carries TRBV19 and TRBJ2-5; 8 bases are shared with TRBD2. Germline V gives CDR1 LNHDA, CDR2 SQIVND (reference sequence). This CDR3 comprises 13 residues. After removal of 6 bases from V and 6 bases from J, the junction contained 6 bases not matched to a gene. The CDR3 DNA reads as TGTGCCAGTAGCGGACTAGCATTCCAGACCCAGTACTTC. Translating it yields CASSGLAFQTQYF.

The V and J genes are TRBV18 and TRBJ1-1; a possible D gene is TRBD1 (6 bases). V was pared by 3 bases and J by 8 bases, with 16 bases between. The germline V gene encodes CDR1 KGHSH and CDR2 LQKENI. The CDR3 extends over 14 amino acids. Written as DNA, the CDR3 is TGTGCCAGCTCACCTACTAGAGGACAGAGCGAAGCTTTCTTT. Protein sequence: CASSPTRGQSEAFF.